This TCR beta chain originates from a study of T cells in women clearing cervical HPV infection. Notes on this clone: The CDR3 extends 3 residues past the end of the read, so its final part is completed from the germline J gene.

The table came from immunoSEQ multiplex PCR; TCRdb's copy has only in-frame clones and leaves some out. The specimen's table records 30,000 to 35,000 clones. V shed 5 bases and J 4 bases; nucleotides not matched to a gene: 8. CDR1 is SGHRS, CDR2 YFSETQ, per germline. This CDR3 is 16 amino acids long. The chain is built from TRBV5-1 and TRBJ2-3, with 12 bases matching TRBD2. The sequenced sample was blood buffy coat. This TCR came from a woman aged 18-70 years with a cervical HPV16 infection that either progressed to CIN3+ or cleared (not recorded which). The CDR3: CASRLHLAGGADTQYF. The part of the CDR3 DNA that was read is TGCGCCAGCAGGCTACACCTAGCGGGGGGGGCAGATACG.